This passage covers 5 T cell receptor beta chains from one sample sequenced in a study of shared clonotypes between healthy human individuals. TCRdb's copy holds only in-frame clones and misses some; the assay was immunoSEQ multiplex PCR. The sample comprises roughly 1,500,000 clones, 95% to 99% of which are singletons, and about 0.45% rests with the top ten. Specimen: naive CD4+ T cells sorted from blood. Stated subset: CD45RA+ positively selected. These TCRs come from a man aged 25-40 years in good health.

The gene calls are TRBV19 and TRBJ2-1; tentative D call: TRBD2 (6 bases). CDR3 size: 15 residues. V was shortened by 9 bases and J by 3 bases, with 18 bases between the two germline ends. Germline-derived CDR1 and CDR2 are LNHDA and SQIVND (reference sequence). CDR3 nucleotides: TGTGCCAGCCAATCACGGGAGTATGGCTACAATGAGCAGTTCTTC. This codes for CASQSREYGYNEQFF.

This clone came up once. V usage is TRBV18 and J usage is TRBJ1-5; TRBD1 matches at 12 bases. This CDR3 has 17 residues. Trimming took 5 bases from V and 1 from J; bases not matched to a gene: 6. CDR1 is KGHSH and CDR2 is LQKENI in the germline V gene. CDR3 DNA: TGTGCCAGCTCAGCCGGGACAGGGGGCGGCAGCAATCAGCCCCAGCATTTT. Residues: CASSAGTGGGSNQPQHF.

The V call is TRBV15, the J call TRBJ1-2; D is undetermined. CDR1 is LNHNV and CDR2 is YYDKDF in the germline V gene (reference sequence). The CDR3 contains 13 residues. V was trimmed by 0 bases and J by 8 bases, leaving 10 bases between them. The CDR3 loop is CATSRDPGKGYTF. The CDR3 coding sequence is TGTGCCACCAGCAGAGATCCGGGAAAAGGCTACACCTTC.

The J gene is TRBJ1-2, the V gene TRBV18; 8 nucleotides align to TRBD1. With V trimmed by 4 bases and J by 8 bases, 15 bases remained unmatched. The CDR3 length is 16 residues. CDR1 and CDR2 (germline): KGHSH, LQKENI. For the CDR3, the DNA is TGTGCCAGCTCACGAATTAATCCGACAGGGGAGTTCGGCTACACCTTC. Its translation: CASSRINPTGEFGYTF.

A remark on this clone: At the DNA level, this CDR3 is encoded by other sequences in the same sample as well. V gene TRBV28 combines with J gene TRBJ1-1, with TRBD1 matching 8 bases. Per the germline V gene, CDR1 is MDHEN and CDR2 is SYDVKM. The length of the CDR3 is 15 residues. With 5 bases clipped from V and 1 base from J, the junction kept 6 bases outside the gene matches. The CDR3 DNA sequence: TGTGCCAGCAGTCCTCGACAGGGGTGGAACACTGAAGCTTTCTTT. Protein: CASSPRQGWNTEAFF.